Following are 17 T cell receptor beta chains from one sample sequenced in a study of T cell changes during pregnancy in multiple sclerosis. Only in-frame clones appear in the TCRdb table, and some are missing; sequencing was by immunoSEQ multiplex PCR. Of about 31,000 clones listed, roughly 87% are singletons. The source was CD8+ T cells from peripheral blood mononuclear cells, collected before pregnancy. Source of these receptors: a female donor with multiple sclerosis, enrolled in a pregnancy study.

This clone came up once. The rearrangement uses TRBV28 and TRBJ1-5; 10 positions match TRBD1. The germline gives CDR1 MDHEN, CDR2 SYDVKM. J lost 7 bases, V lost 2 bases, and 2 bases had no gene match. CDR3 length equals 14 residues. The DNA of the CDR3 is TGTGCCAGCAGTTTAGGGACAGGGGAACAGCCCCAGCATTTT. Residues: CASSLGTGEQPQHF.

In DNA form, the CDR3 reads TGTGCCAGCAGCCCGTTTAGCGGGGGGAGTTACGAGCAGTACTTC. It specifies CASSPFSGGSYEQYF. This rearrangement joins TRBV7-2 to TRBJ2-7; 10 nucleotides line up with TRBD2. The germline gives CDR1 SGHTA, CDR2 FQGNSA. V dropped 5 bases and J dropped 4; count of bases not matched to a gene: 8. The CDR3 has 15 amino acids.

This chain uses TRBV29-1 with TRBJ2-5; 13 bases are a match to TRBD2. The V gene's germline CDR1 is SQVTM and CDR2 ANQGSEA. The CDR3 is made up of 17 amino acids. V gave up 3 bases and J gave up 0 bases; unmatched junction bases: 7. In DNA form, the CDR3 reads TGCAGCGTTGATGGGTGGACTAGCGGGGGAAACCAAGAGACCCAGTACTTC. Protein: CSVDGWTSGGNQETQYF. Drawing the rest from reference TRBV29-1 and TRBJ2-5, the complete variable domain is SAVISQKPSRDICQRGTSLTIQCQVDSQVTMMFWYRQQPGQSLTLIATANQGSEATYESGFVIDKFPISRPNLTFSTLTVSNMSPEDSSIYLCSVDGWTSGGNQETQYFGPGTRLLVL.

The V and J genes are TRBV28 and TRBJ2-7; 10 positions match TRBD2. The CDR3 consists of 14 residues. Germline CDR1 is MDHEN and CDR2 is SYDVKM. The trim removed 5 bases at V and 3 bases at J, leaving 4 bases unmatched. The CDR3 DNA follows: TGTGCCAGCAGTCTAGCGGGAGAACACTACGAGCAGTACTTC. Protein sequence: CASSLAGEHYEQYF.

This chain links TRBV9 with TRBJ2-1, with no clear D. Trimming stripped 0 bases from V and 9 bases from J, with 7 bases between. CDR3 length: 12 amino acids. CDR1 and CDR2 (germline): SGDLS, YYNGEE. CDR3 bases: TGTGCCAGCAGCGTAGGAGAGGCTGAGCAGTTCTTC. Its protein is CASSVGEAEQFF.

The chain is built from TRBV7-3 and TRBJ1-1, with TRBD1 matching 7 bases. Per germline, CDR1 SGHTA and CDR2 FQGTGA. The ends lost 3 bases at V and 7 bases at J; junction bases unmatched: 8. The CDR3 loop spans 14 amino acids. CDR3 DNA sequence: TGTGCCAGCAGCTTGACAGGGTCGGATGTTGAAGCTTTCTTT. It specifies CASSLTGSDVEAFF.

The CDR3 nucleotides read TGTGCCAGTAGTATAGGTGGCGGAATAAACTACGAGCAGTACTTC. Residues: CASSIGGGINYEQYF. The chain employs TRBV19 and TRBJ2-7; D call uncertain. V lost 1 base, J lost 3 bases, and 13 bases lay in between. Looked up from germline, CDR1 is LNHDA and CDR2 is SQIVND (reference sequence). The CDR3 contains 15 residues.

The gene calls are TRBV5-5 and TRBJ2-7, with 8 bases matching TRBD1. With V trimmed by 7 bases and J by 0 bases, 6 bases remained unmatched. The germline gives CDR1 SGHKS, CDR2 YYEKEE (reference sequence). The CDR3 consists of 14 residues. The CDR3 region is CASGDRGGSYEQYF. CDR3 nucleotide sequence: TGTGCCAGCGGCGACAGGGGAGGCTCCTACGAGCAGTACTTC.

The chain combines TRBV9 with TRBJ2-2; TRBD2 aligns across 10 bases. This CDR3 has 14 amino acids. The trim removed 3 bases at V and 6 bases at J, leaving 2 bases unmatched. Germline values: CDR1 SGDLS, CDR2 YYNGEE. The CDR3 sequence: CASSEAGGAGELFF. CDR3 DNA: TGTGCCAGCAGCGAAGCGGGGGGGGCCGGGGAGCTGTTTTTT.

The rearrangement joins TRBV28 to TRBJ2-5; 7 bases align to TRBD1. This CDR3 comprises 13 residues. Germline CDR1 and CDR2: MDHEN and SYDVKM. With V trimmed by 4 bases and J by 3 bases, 2 bases remained unmatched. The CDR3 spells CASSSTGEETQYF. The CDR3 region has the DNA TGTGCCAGCAGTTCCACAGGGGAAGAGACCCAGTACTTC.

This clone was counted only a few times. The chain employs TRBV18 and TRBJ1-1; unclear D gene. Germline loops: CDR1 KGHSH, CDR2 LQKENI. The V gene lost 0 bases and the J gene lost 3 bases, with 11 bases spanning the gap. The length of the CDR3 is 15 residues. The CDR3 bases are TGTGCCAGCTCACCACCGGGAGAGGCAGACACTGAAGCTTTCTTT. Residues: CASSPPGEADTEAFF. Complete variable domain (other parts from reference TRBV18 and TRBJ1-1): NAGVMQNPRHLVRRRGQEARLRCSPMKGHSHVYWYRQLPEEGLKFMVYLQKENIIDESGMPKERFSAEFPKEGPSILRIQQVVRGDSAAYFCASSPPGEADTEAFFGQGTRLTVV.

The chain joins TRBV7-9 to TRBJ2-1, with 9 positions matching TRBD2. V lost 5 bases and J lost 8; bases outside the gene matches: 13. The length of the CDR3 is 16 residues. Per germline, CDR1 SEHNR and CDR2 FQNEAQ (reference sequence). DNA for the CDR3: TGTGCCAGCAGCGACATCGCGGGGGGGCGCGAGGATGAGCAGTTCTTC. Translation: CASSDIAGGREDEQFF.

The chain carries TRBV13 and TRBJ1-1; maybe TRBD1 (6 bases). Looked up from germline, CDR1 is PRHDT and CDR2 is FYEKMQ (reference sequence). Trimming cost V 5 bases and J 4 bases, with 17 bases left between them. The CDR3 spans 15 residues. The CDR3 region is CASSPASTGSTEAFF. The CDR3 coding sequence is TGTGCCAGCAGCCCCGCCTCTACAGGGAGCACTGAAGCTTTCTTT.

The genes are TRBV7-8 and TRBJ2-1, with D tentatively TRBD1 (6 bases). Looked up from germline, CDR1 is SGHVS and CDR2 is FQNEAQ. The V gene lost 2 bases and the J gene lost 9 bases, with 8 bases spanning the gap. The CDR3 totals 12 residues. The CDR3 DNA sequence: TGTGCCAGCAGCTTATCAGGGGCTGAGCAGTTCTTC. Translation: CASSLSGAEQFF.

The chain employs TRBV2 and TRBJ2-7; 10 bases agree with TRBD2. The CDR3 length is 14 residues. Germline values: CDR1 SNHLY, CDR2 FYNNEI. The junction had 3 bases not matched to a gene; V was cut back by 3 bases and J by 4 bases. DNA of the CDR3: TGTGCCAGCAGTGAGGGAGCGGGAGGGTACGAGCAGTACTTC. Translated, it gives CASSEGAGGYEQYF. The entire variable domain, with the rest obtained from reference TRBV2 and TRBJ2-7, is as follows: EPEVTQTPSHQVTQMGQEVILRCVPISNHLYFYWYRQILGQKVEFLVSFYNNEISEKSEIFDDQFSVERPDGSNFTLKIRSTKLEDSAMYFCASSEGAGGYEQYFGPGTRLTVT.

This clone has at least ten counts. The rearrangement links TRBV6-4 to TRBJ2-3; TRBD2 aligns across 10 bases. From germline, CDR1 is MRHNA and CDR2 SNTAGT. The CDR3 is made up of 15 amino acids. The V segment lost 3 bases and the J segment 4 bases; nucleotides outside the gene matches: 4. Written as DNA, the CDR3 is TGTGCCAGCAGTGAAGCGGGAGGGAGTGCAGATACGCAGTATTTT. Its translation: CASSEAGGSADTQYF.

The chain is built from TRBV28 and TRBJ1-1; D is ambiguous. Between the trimmed V and J ends, which lost 3 bases and 4 bases, there was a span of 12 bases. The length of the CDR3 is 14 residues. The germline V gene has CDR1 MDHEN and CDR2 SYDVKM. As DNA, the CDR3 is TGTGCCAGCAGTTTTGGCCATTCGGGCACTGAAGCTTTCTTT. This translates into CASSFGHSGTEAFF. Drawing the rest from reference TRBV28 and TRBJ1-1, the complete variable domain is DVKVTQSSRYLVKRTGEKVFLECVQDMDHENMFWYRQDPGLGLRLIYFSYDVKMKEKGDIPEGYSVSREKKERFSLILESASTNQTSMYLCASSFGHSGTEAFFGQGTRLTVV.